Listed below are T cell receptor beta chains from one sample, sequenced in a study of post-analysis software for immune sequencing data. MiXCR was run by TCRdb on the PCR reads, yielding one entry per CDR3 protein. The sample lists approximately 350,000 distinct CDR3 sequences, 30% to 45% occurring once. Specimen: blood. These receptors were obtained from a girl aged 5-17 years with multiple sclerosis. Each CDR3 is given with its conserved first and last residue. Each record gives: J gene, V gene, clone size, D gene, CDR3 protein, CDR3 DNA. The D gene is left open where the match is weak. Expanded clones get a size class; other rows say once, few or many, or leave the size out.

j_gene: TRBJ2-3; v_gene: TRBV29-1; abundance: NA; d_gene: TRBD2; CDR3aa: CSVHSGGATDTQYF; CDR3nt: TGCAGCGTGCATAGCGGGGGGGCAACAGATACGCAGTATTTT
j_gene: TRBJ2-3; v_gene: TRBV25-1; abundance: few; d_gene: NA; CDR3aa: CASSDAGTDTQYF; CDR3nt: TGTGCCAGCAGTGACGCGGGGACAGATACGCAGTATTTT
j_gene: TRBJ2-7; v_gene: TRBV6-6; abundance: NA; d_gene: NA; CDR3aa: CASSYGGLHEQYF; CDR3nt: TGTGCCAGCAGTTATGGGGGGTTACACGAGCAGTACTTC
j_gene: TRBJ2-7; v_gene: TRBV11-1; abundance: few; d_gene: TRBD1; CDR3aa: CASSLALTGTGVHEQYF; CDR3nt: TGTGCCAGCAGCTTAGCCCTTACCGGGACAGGGGTCCACGAGCAGTACTTC
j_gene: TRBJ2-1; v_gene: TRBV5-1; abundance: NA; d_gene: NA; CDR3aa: CASSLGAGAFNEQFF; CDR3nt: TGCGCCAGCAGCTTAGGAGCGGGCGCTTTCAATGAGCAGTTCTTC
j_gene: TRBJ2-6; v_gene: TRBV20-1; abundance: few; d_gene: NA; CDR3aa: CSARAKWGYGANVLTF; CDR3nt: TGCAGTGCTAGAGCCAAGTGGGGGTATGGGGCCAACGTCCTGACTTTC
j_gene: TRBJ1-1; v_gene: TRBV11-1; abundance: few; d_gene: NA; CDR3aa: CASSLAWGEHTEAFF; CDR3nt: TGTGCCAGCAGCTTAGCGTGGGGGGAGCACACTGAAGCTTTCTTT
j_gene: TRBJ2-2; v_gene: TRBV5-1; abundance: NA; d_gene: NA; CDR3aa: CASSWGGSNTGELFF; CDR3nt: TGCGCCAGCAGCTGGGGGGGCTCGAACACCGGGGAGCTGTTTTTT
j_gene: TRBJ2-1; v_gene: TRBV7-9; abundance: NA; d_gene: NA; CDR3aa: CASSPWGAFQETQFF; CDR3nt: TGTGCCAGCAGCCCGTGGGGGGCCTTCCAAGAGACCCAGTTCTTC
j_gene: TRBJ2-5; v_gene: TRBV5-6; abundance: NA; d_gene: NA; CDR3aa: CASSFWGETQYF; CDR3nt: TGTGCCAGCAGCTTCTGGGGGGAGACCCAGTACTTC
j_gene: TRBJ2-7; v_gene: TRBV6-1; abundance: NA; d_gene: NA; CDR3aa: CASSGEWRESGEQYF; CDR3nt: TGTGCCAGCAGTGGGGAATGGAGGGAATCGGGCGAGCAGTACTTC
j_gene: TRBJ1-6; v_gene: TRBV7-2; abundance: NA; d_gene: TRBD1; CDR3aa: CASSPAYRGRNSPLHF; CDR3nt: TGTGCCAGCAGCCCGGCGTACAGGGGGAGGAATTCACCCCTCCACTTT
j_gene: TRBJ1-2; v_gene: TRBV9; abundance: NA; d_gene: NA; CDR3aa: CASSHPSTANNYGYTF; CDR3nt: TGTGCCAGCAGCCACCCGTCGACAGCAAATAACTATGGCTACACCTTC
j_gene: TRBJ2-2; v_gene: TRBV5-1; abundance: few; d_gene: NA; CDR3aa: CASSLGRGYDGELFF; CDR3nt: TGCGCCAGCAGCTTGGGTAGGGGATATGACGGGGAGCTGTTTTTT
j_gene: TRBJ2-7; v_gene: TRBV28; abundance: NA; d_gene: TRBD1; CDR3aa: CASSLSSTGTGGRQYF; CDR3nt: TGTGCCAGCAGTTTAAGCTCTACGGGGACAGGGGGGAGGCAGTACTTC
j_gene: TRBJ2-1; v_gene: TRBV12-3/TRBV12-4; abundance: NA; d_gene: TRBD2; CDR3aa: CASSPLRLAGGPHNEQFF; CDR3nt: TGTGCCAGCAGCCCCTTGAGGCTAGCGGGGGGGCCCCACAATGAGCAGTTCTTC
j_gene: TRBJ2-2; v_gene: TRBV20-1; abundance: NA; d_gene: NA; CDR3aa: CSARKVGRQWNTGELFF; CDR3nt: TGCAGTGCTAGAAAGGTTGGGAGACAGTGGAACACCGGGGAGCTGTTTTTT
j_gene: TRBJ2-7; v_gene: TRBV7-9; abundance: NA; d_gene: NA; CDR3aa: CASSLLDSPSYEQYF; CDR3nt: TGTGCCAGCAGCTTATTGGACAGCCCTTCCTACGAGCAGTACTTC
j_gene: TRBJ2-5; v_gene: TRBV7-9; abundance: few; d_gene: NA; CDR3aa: CASSGILRETQYF; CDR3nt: TGTGCCAGCAGCGGGATCCTCCGGGAGACCCAGTACTTC
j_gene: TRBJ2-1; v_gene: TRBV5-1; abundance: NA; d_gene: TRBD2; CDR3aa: CASSLGGLAGFYNEQFF; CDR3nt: TGCGCCAGCAGCTTGGGGGGACTAGCGGGGTTCTACAATGAGCAGTTCTTC